Listed here are 32 T cell receptor beta chains from one sample, sequenced in a study of shared clonotypes between healthy human individuals. Repertoires were generated with immunoSEQ multiplex PCR, while TCRdb's copy carries only in-frame clones and drops some. The sample has roughly 640,000 clones, around 97% seen once; the top ten hold around 0.057%. Sequenced input: naive CD4+ T cells sorted from blood. Subset defined: CD45RA+ positively selected. All receptors derive from a young woman in good health.

Concerning this clone itself: Its ends do not fully match the called genes, so a read error is possible. The sample carries other DNA sequences with the same CDR3. This sequence joins TRBV6-1 and TRBJ1-2; D uncertain. The CDR3 length is 14 residues. CDR1 is MNHNS, CDR2 SASEGT, per germline. The CDR3 DNA reads as TGTGCCAGTAGTGAAGGAACGTATTACTATGGCTACACCTTC. This translates into CASSEGTYYYGYTF.

The chain uses TRBV10-1 and TRBJ2-1, with D perhaps assigned TRBD1 or TRBD2 (5 bases each). CDR1 and CDR2 from the germline V gene are WNHNN and SYGVQD (reference sequence). The ends were cut back, 4 bases at V and 4 bases at J, with 8 bases in the middle. The CDR3 is 13 amino acids. The CDR3 coding sequence is TGCGCCAGCAGTGGGGACGGATACAATGAGCAGTTCTTC. It specifies CASSGDGYNEQFF.

V and J are TRBV19 and TRBJ1-2; no clear D. Trimming removed 5 bases at V and 7 bases at J, with 14 bases between. This CDR3 is 13 amino acids long. Germline CDR1 and CDR2: LNHDA and SQIVND (reference sequence). The CDR3 region is CASSPNYMSGYTF. As DNA, the CDR3 is TGTGCCAGTAGTCCGAACTATATGAGTGGCTACACCTTC.

The gene calls are TRBV7-9 and TRBJ2-2; D might be TRBD2 (6 bases). The ends were cut back, 1 base at V and 6 bases at J, with 12 bases in the middle. This CDR3 contains 15 residues. Germline V gene lookup returns CDR1 SEHNR and CDR2 FQNEAQ (reference sequence). The DNA for the CDR3 is TGTGCCAGCAGCTTAGTTGGAGGGGAGGCCGGGGAGCTGTTTTTT. It is translated as CASSLVGGEAGELFF.

This clone was seen a single time. This chain uses TRBV28 with TRBJ2-3; D is possibly TRBD2 (6 bases). CDR1 is MDHEN and CDR2 is SYDVKM in the germline V gene. The CDR3 has 14 amino acids. V lost 4 bases to trimming and J lost 4 bases, with 12 bases between them. This CDR3 is CASSSGTEPDTQYF. In nucleotides, the CDR3 is TGTGCCAGCAGTTCCGGGACTGAGCCAGATACGCAGTATTTT.

The chain is built from TRBV4-1 and TRBJ1-6; D is undetermined. V gave up 1 base and J gave up 7 bases, with 14 bases separating them. This CDR3 is built from 16 residues. Germline lookup yields CDR1 MGHRA and CDR2 YSYEKL. CDR3 in DNA: TGCGCCAGCAGCCAAGGGCTGATAAGTCAGAATTCACCCCTCCACTTT. This translates into CASSQGLISQNSPLHF.

In DNA form, the CDR3 reads TGTGCCATCAATGGAGGTCGGGGGGCAGATACGCAGTATTTT. Translation: CAINGGRGADTQYF. The chain joins TRBV10-3 to TRBJ2-3; 7 bases match TRBD2. Germline trimming cut 7 bases from V and 4 bases from J; bases unmatched to any gene: 8. CDR1 and CDR2 from the germline V gene are ENHRY and SYGVKD. The CDR3 has 14 residues.

CDR3: CASRSLNEQFF. CDR3 nucleotide sequence: TGTGCCAGCAGATCACTAAATGAGCAGTTCTTC. The chain carries TRBV25-1 and TRBJ2-1; no firm D call. The CDR3 runs 11 residues. The germline CDR1 and CDR2 sequences are MGHDK and SYGVNS. Deletions cut 6 bases from V and 7 bases from J, with 7 bases between.

This clone was detected once. The chain has TRBV2 and TRBJ1-5; D is perhaps TRBD1 (6 bases). The CDR3 is made up of 14 amino acids. CDR1 is SNHLY and CDR2 is FYNNEI in the germline V gene. V was pared by 3 bases and J by 2 bases, with 8 bases between. CDR3 sequence reads: CASSEAGGNQPQHF. The CDR3 DNA sequence: TGTGCCAGCAGTGAGGCAGGGGGCAATCAGCCCCAGCATTTT.

The CDR3 nucleotides read TGCGCCAGCAGCCGACAGGGTTTGGCCTACGAGCAGTACTTC. This encodes CASSRQGLAYEQYF. V gene TRBV4-1 combines with J gene TRBJ2-7, with 7 positions matching TRBD1. The germline V gene has CDR1 MGHRA and CDR2 YSYEKL. The CDR3 runs 14 residues. The J segment lost 2 bases and the V segment lost 4 bases, leaving 5 bases of the junction unmatched.

The chain links TRBV28 to TRBJ2-2; 7 bases are a match to TRBD1. The CDR3 runs 15 residues. J lost 5 bases, V lost 6 bases, and 9 bases had no gene match. Germline V gene lookup returns CDR1 MDHEN and CDR2 SYDVKM. CDR3 nucleotides: TGTGCCAGCAGCAGTGGACAGGCCGGGACCGGGGAGCTGTTTTTT. Protein product: CASSSGQAGTGELFF.

This chain links TRBV5-1 with TRBJ2-3; 9 nucleotides match TRBD2. Germline V CDR1 and CDR2: SGHRS, YFSETQ. The CDR3 loop spans 16 amino acids. The ends lost 5 bases at V and 0 bases at J; junction bases unmatched: 7. DNA of the CDR3: TGCGCCAGCAGGCCCGGACTAGCGCGAAGCACAGATACGCAGTATTTT. Residues: CASRPGLARSTDTQYF.

The chain employs TRBV5-4 and TRBJ2-3, with TRBD2 matching over 11 bases. This CDR3 has 17 amino acids. CDR1 is SGHNT, CDR2 YYREEE, per germline (reference sequence). Germline trimming cut 3 bases from V and 0 bases from J; bases unmatched to any gene: 6. The CDR3: CASSWGLADSSTDTQYF. CDR3 nucleotide sequence: TGTGCCAGCAGCTGGGGACTAGCGGATTCTAGCACAGATACGCAGTATTTT.

The chain uses TRBV7-8 and TRBJ2-7; D is unresolved. Germline CDR1 is SGHVS and CDR2 is FQNEAQ. The CDR3 loop spans 12 amino acids. V was shortened by 6 bases and J by 0 bases, with 6 bases between the two germline ends. The chain's CDR3 is CASSLSSYEQYF. In DNA, the CDR3 is TGTGCCAGCAGTCTATCCTCCTACGAGCAGTACTTC.

The chain couples TRBV5-1 to TRBJ2-7; 8 bases fit TRBD2. CDR1 is SGHRS, CDR2 YFSETQ, per germline. V lost 4 bases and J lost 3; bases outside the gene matches: 6. The CDR3 runs to 14 residues. CDR3 protein: CASSGLAQIYEQYF. DNA of the CDR3: TGCGCCAGCAGCGGACTAGCTCAAATCTACGAGCAGTACTTC.

The chain couples TRBV28 to TRBJ2-1; possible D gene TRBD1, 6 bases. Trimming left V 5 bases short and J 7 bases short, with 18 bases between. Germline CDR1 is MDHEN and CDR2 is SYDVKM. This CDR3 comprises 15 residues. The CDR3 here is CASSPSDSHYNEQFF. CDR3 coding DNA: TGTGCCAGCAGTCCCTCGGACAGCCACTATAATGAGCAGTTCTTC.

This chain links TRBV28 with TRBJ2-2; 8 bases agree with TRBD1. This CDR3 is 14 amino acids long. Trimming at V came to 6 bases and at J to 1 base, leaving 1 base not matched to a gene. Germline CDR1 MDHEN, CDR2 SYDVKM. CDR3 coding DNA: TGTGCCAGCAGGGGACAGGAGAACACCGGGGAGCTGTTTTTT. Its translation: CASRGQENTGELFF.

The chain uses TRBV6-1 and TRBJ2-7, with D unresolved. The CDR3 is 14 residues long. CDR1 and CDR2 (germline): MNHNS, SASEGT. V was pared by 1 base and J by 3 bases, with 10 bases between. CDR3 sequence reads: CASSEGSSDYEQYF. The CDR3, as DNA: TGTGCCAGCAGTGAAGGCTCCAGCGACTACGAGCAGTACTTC.

The chain couples TRBV19 to TRBJ1-3, with D maybe TRBD1 (5 bases). Deletions cut 5 bases from V and 0 bases from J, with 8 bases between. CDR1 and CDR2 from the germline V gene are LNHDA and SQIVND (reference sequence). The CDR3 covers 14 residues. The CDR3 reads CASSVGLSGNTIYF. For the CDR3, the DNA is TGTGCCAGTAGTGTGGGACTCTCTGGAAACACCATATATTTT.

V and J are TRBV28 and TRBJ2-4; D is perhaps TRBD1 (6 bases). CDR3 length: 14 amino acids. From germline, CDR1 is MDHEN and CDR2 SYDVKM. Trimming took off 2 bases at V and 8 bases at J, with 13 bases between the two ends. The CDR3 DNA is TGTGCCAGCAGTTTACCGACAGGTGTGGACATTCAGTACTTC. Its protein product is CASSLPTGVDIQYF.

The V gene is TRBV11-2, the J gene TRBJ2-5, with a tentative D call TRBD2 (5 bases). TRBJ2-7 matches the DNA end more closely, so the J call is doubtful. Per the germline V gene, CDR1 is SGHAT and CDR2 is FQNNGV. The CDR3 is 13 residues long. Written as DNA, the CDR3 is TGTGCCAGCAGCTTCGGCCGGGGCTACGAGCAGTACTTC. This encodes CASSFGRGYEQYF.

As for this clone: This CDR3 is also generated by other DNA sequences in the sample. The rearrangement uses TRBV30 and TRBJ2-3; TRBD2 is a possible D gene (6 bases). This CDR3 spans 14 amino acids. The germline gives CDR1 GTSNPN, CDR2 SVGIG (reference sequence). V gave up 5 bases and J gave up 3 bases, with 15 bases separating them. The CDR3 region has the DNA TGTGCCTGGGGGGGACGGCGGGGTACAGATACGCAGTATTTT. This sequence encodes CAWGGRRGTDTQYF.

The chain has TRBV6-5 and TRBJ2-7; TRBD2 agrees at 9 bases. The V gene end was trimmed by 1 base and the J gene end by 6 bases; junction bases not matched to a gene: 7. The CDR3 has 15 amino acids. Germline V gene lookup returns CDR1 MNHEY and CDR2 SVGAGI. The CDR3 sequence is CASSYLGTSGFEQYF. The CDR3 region has the DNA TGTGCCAGCAGTTACTTAGGAACTAGCGGGTTCGAGCAGTACTTC.

In DNA form, the CDR3 reads TGTGCCAGCACCGACAACAGGGCGCCTAATGAAAAACTGTTTTTT. Its translation: CASTDNRAPNEKLFF. The genes are TRBV11-2 and TRBJ1-4, with TRBD1 as a possible D gene (6 bases). The CDR3 is 15 residues long. With 7 bases removed from V and 3 bases from J, the gap between germline ends came to 15 bases. CDR1 and CDR2 from the germline V gene are SGHAT and FQNNGV.

This clone has just one count. V and J are TRBV7-9 and TRBJ2-3; no clear D gene. The V gene lost 5 bases and the J gene lost 3 bases, with 9 bases spanning the gap. Germline V gene lookup returns CDR1 SEHNR and CDR2 FQNEAQ (reference sequence). The CDR3 sequence is 13 residues long. The CDR3 spells CASSRTVTDTQYF. CDR3 coding DNA: TGTGCCAGCAGCCGAACAGTTACAGATACGCAGTATTTT.

This clone was counted a few times. The gene calls are TRBV5-5 and TRBJ2-7; D is unresolved. The CDR3 loop spans 15 amino acids. Trimming cost V 1 base and J 2 bases, with 13 bases left between them. CDR1 is SGHKS, CDR2 YYEKEE, per germline (reference sequence). CDR3 DNA sequence: TGTGCCAGCAGCTTGACCCCAGTGAGTCCCTACGAGCAGTACTTC. Translation gives CASSLTPVSPYEQYF. Complete variable domain (other parts from reference TRBV5-5 and TRBJ2-7): DAGVTQSPTHLIKTRGQQVTLRCSPISGHKSVSWYQQVLGQGPQFIFQYYEKEERGRGNFPDRFSARQFPNYSSELNVNALLLGDSALYLCASSLTPVSPYEQYFGPGTRLTVT.

CDR3 bases: TGTGCCAGCAGCGTTAGCGGGAGGGAAGCAGATACGCAGTATTTT. Translating it yields CASSVSGREADTQYF. The rearrangement joins TRBV9 to TRBJ2-3; 11 nucleotides align to TRBD2. Per the germline V gene, CDR1 is SGDLS and CDR2 is YYNGEE. There are 15 residues in the CDR3. V lost 2 bases to trimming and J lost 4 bases; unmatched junction nucleotides: 3.

V and J are TRBV11-2 and TRBJ2-2; TRBD2 matches 7 bases. The CDR3 is made up of 18 amino acids. V trimming: 2 bases; J trimming: 0 bases; junction bases outside the gene matches: 9. CDR1 is SGHAT and CDR2 is FQNNGV in the germline V gene. The DNA for the CDR3 is TGTGCCAGCAGCTTAAGACCGGGAGGTGGGGCGAACACCGGGGAGCTGTTTTTT. Translation gives CASSLRPGGGANTGELFF.

The chain carries TRBV29-1 and TRBJ1-4; D perhaps matches TRBD1 (5 bases). Trimming stripped 0 bases from V and 7 bases from J, with 12 bases between. Germline CDR1 and CDR2: SQVTM and ANQGSEA. This CDR3 comprises 14 residues. DNA of the CDR3: TGCAGCGTTGAAGATGCAGGGTGGAGTGAAAAACTGTTTTTT. Translated: CSVEDAGWSEKLFF.

The chain links TRBV28 to TRBJ2-1; D unresolved. The V gene's germline CDR1 is MDHEN and CDR2 SYDVKM. The CDR3 has 16 residues. The germline V and J ends were trimmed by 4 bases and 0 bases, with 13 bases remaining between them. The CDR3 DNA reads as TGTGCCAGCAGTTGGACGGGCAGGAGCTCCTACAATGAGCAGTTCTTC. Residues: CASSWTGRSSYNEQFF.

The chain joins TRBV6-6 to TRBJ2-3; TRBD2 aligns across 7 bases. This CDR3 spans 16 amino acids. Trimming at V came to 3 bases and at J to 2 bases, leaving 8 bases not matched to a gene. Germline V gene lookup returns CDR1 MNHNY and CDR2 SVGAGI (reference sequence). As DNA, the CDR3 is TGTGCCAGCAGTTATGGTCCAGCGGGAACCACAGATACGCAGTATTTT. This gives the protein CASSYGPAGTTDTQYF.

This chain connects TRBV30 to TRBJ1-2; D is unclear. This CDR3 is built from 12 residues. Deletions cut 3 bases from V and 6 bases from J, with 11 bases between. Germline CDR1 reads GTSNPN; CDR2 reads SVGIG (reference sequence). CDR3 protein: CAWRDGVNGYTF. The CDR3 coding sequence is TGTGCCTGGAGAGATGGGGTTAATGGCTACACCTTC.